This T cell receptor (beta chain) was sequenced for a study of memory CD8 T cells in hepatitis C reinfection. Study context: Chronic HCV followed reinfection in a couple of donors who cleared primary infection. Reinfection meant HCV RNA positivity after two negatives ≥60 days apart. Pre-reinfection samples were taken 55 to 20 weeks before detection.

Generated by immunoSEQ multiplex PCR, the TCRdb table keeps only in-frame clones and is missing some. The data contain 50,000 or so clones, roughly 86% of them singletons. The time point here: pre-reinfection, 55 to 20 weeks before reinfection detection. The sorted cells went straight to TCR sequencing with no prior in vitro expansion. Control naive CD8 T cells came from a couple of donors at all three reinfection time points. V was shortened by 9 bases and J by 0 bases, with 12 bases between the two germline ends. The CDR3 has 14 residues. Germline V gives CDR1 WSHSY, CDR2 SAAADI. Sequencing was performed on naive CD8+ T cells sorted from blood. The gene calls are TRBV10-2 and TRBJ2-1; a weak D match, TRBD1 (6 bases). This clonotype was obtained from a man younger than 35 with hepatitis C virus infection. The CDR3 spells CARRGHYSYNEQFF. The CDR3 DNA is TGCGCCAGGAGGGGACACTACTCCTACAATGAGCAGTTCTTC.